The sequence of this TCR beta chain was determined in a study of cytomegalovirus exposure and HLA in healthy donors. Overall study findings and caveats: Some public TCRs appeared in many individuals, while most sequences were rare. According to reports, the classifier identified cytomegalovirus status with high specificity and sensitivity.

Everyone who donated was a healthy bone marrow donor. Turning to this clone: Its antigen is not known.

Germline CDR1 is GTSNPN and CDR2 is SVGIG (reference sequence). With 0 bases removed from V and 3 bases from J, the gap between germline ends came to 8 bases. The CDR3 spans 13 residues. PCR involved 60 Vbeta and 13 Jbeta primers. The data were produced by immunoSEQ multiplex PCR, yet TCRdb's version contains in-frame clones alone and is incomplete. The table has about 160,000 clones, roughly four fifths seen once. The receptor's source is a woman in her fifties or sixties in good health and CMV-seropositive. The rearrangement uses TRBV30 and TRBJ1-1; D may be TRBD1 (5 bases). Sequencing was performed on PBMCs. The CDR3 DNA reads as TGTGCCTGGAGTGTACGGGGGGACACTGAAGCTTTCTTT. The encoded protein is CAWSVRGDTEAFF. Looking up the rest from reference TRBV30 and TRBJ1-1 gives the full variable domain: SQTIHQWPATLVQPVGSPLSLECTVEGTSNPNLYWYRQAAGRGLQLLFYSVGIGQISSEVPQNLSASRPQDRQFILSSKKLLLSDSGFYLCAWSVRGDTEAFFGQGTRLTVV.